These 14 T cell receptor beta chains originate from one sample sequenced in a study of graft-versus-host responses after intestinal transplantation. Assay: immunoSEQ multiplex PCR; the TCRdb copy retains only in-frame clones and omits some. Of roughly 9,400 clones in the sample, around 94% were seen once. Here the sequenced sample was PBMCs, taken 8 days after intestinal transplant. These TCRs come from a human patient who received an intestinal transplant, so some T cells may come from the graft donor.

This chain uses TRBV19 with TRBJ2-5; D might be TRBD2 (6 bases). V shed 0 bases and J shed 5 bases, with 10 bases lying between them. The CDR3 runs 14 residues. Germline CDR1 reads LNHDA; CDR2 reads SQIVND (reference sequence). CDR3 sequence reads: CASSIDWGGETQYF. CDR3 in DNA: TGTGCCAGTAGTATAGACTGGGGAGGCGAGACCCAGTACTTC.

Concerning this clone itself: The junction shows a germline mismatch at one end, possibly a read error. Different DNA sequences within this sample yield the same CDR3. This rearrangement joins TRBV7-6 to TRBJ2-7, with D possibly matching TRBD2 (5 bases). The CDR3 runs to 13 residues. The V gene's germline CDR1 is SGHVS and CDR2 FNYEAQ. The CDR3 region has the DNA TGTGCCAGCAGCTCCGGACTTACCTACGAACAGTACTTC. Translation gives CASSSGLTYEQYF.

The chain uses TRBV6-5 and TRBJ2-7; 7 bases agree with TRBD1. CDR3 size: 15 residues. Germline V CDR1 and CDR2: MNHEY, SVGAGI. V lost 4 bases to trimming and J lost 4 bases; unmatched junction nucleotides: 10. DNA for the CDR3: TGTGCCAGCAGTTCGTCCGGGACAGCCCCTTACGAGCAGTACTTC. It specifies CASSSSGTAPYEQYF.

The chain recombines TRBV28 with TRBJ2-7; 14 bases are a match to TRBD2. Losses at the gene ends were 3 bases for V and 3 bases for J; bases not matched to a gene: 13. The CDR3 runs 19 residues. Germline CDR1 and CDR2: MDHEN and SYDVKM. This CDR3 reads CASSFPRTSGRPRGYEQYF. CDR3 nucleotides: TGTGCCAGCAGTTTCCCCAGGACTAGCGGGAGGCCCAGAGGCTACGAGCAGTACTTC.

The chain couples TRBV13 to TRBJ2-7, with TRBD1 matching over 7 bases. Germline CDR1 and CDR2: PRHDT and FYEKMQ (reference sequence). This CDR3 has 14 residues. V shed 4 bases and J 2 bases; nucleotides not matched to a gene: 5. CDR3 in amino acids: CASSSLTGPYEQYF. The CDR3 nucleotides read TGTGCCAGCAGCTCCCTGACAGGGCCCTACGAGCAGTACTTC.

CDR3 in amino acids: CASSYPGLYYEQYF. The DNA of the CDR3 is TGTGCCAGCAGTTATCCAGGACTCTACTACGAGCAGTACTTC. The chain employs TRBV6-7 and TRBJ2-7, with a tentative D call TRBD2 (5 bases). TRBV6-7 is designated an ORF whose function remains uncertain. Trimming took 3 bases from V and 3 from J, leaving 12 bases between them. The CDR3 covers 14 residues.

The chain carries TRBV27 and TRBJ2-1; D possibly uses TRBD1 or TRBD2 (5 bases each). V lost 5 bases to trimming and J lost 7 bases, with 21 bases between them. Looked up from germline, CDR1 is MNHEY and CDR2 is SMNVEV (reference sequence). The length of the CDR3 is 16 residues. Here the CDR3 DNA reads TGTGCCAGCAGTGCCATCATCGGGGCGGATTTTAATGAGCAGTTCTTC. It encodes CASSAIIGADFNEQFF.

This sequence joins TRBV4-1 and TRBJ2-1; 7 nucleotides line up with TRBD1. This CDR3 is built from 13 residues. In germline, CDR1 is MGHRA, CDR2 YSYEKL. The V gene end was trimmed by 4 bases and the J gene end by 5 bases; junction bases not matched to a gene: 2. The DNA of the CDR3 is TGCGCCAGCAGCCCGACAGGGAACAATGAGCAGTTCTTC. Encoded protein: CASSPTGNNEQFF.

This sequence joins TRBV5-1 and TRBJ1-2; TRBD1 matches 7 bases. The CDR3 is 13 amino acids. V shed 4 bases and J 8 bases; nucleotides not matched to a gene: 8. Germline V gives CDR1 SGHRS, CDR2 YFSETQ. In nucleotides, the CDR3 is TGCGCCAGCAGCAAGGACAGGCCGCAAGGCTACACCTTC. Its translation is CASSKDRPQGYTF.

This chain links TRBV21-1 with TRBJ2-5; the DNA was not used to check the table's D call, TRBD1. TRBV21-1 is annotated as a pseudogene. CDR3 size: 15 residues. The CDR3 DNA is TGTGCCAGCAGCAAAGTTGGGCAGGGCCAAGAGACCCAGTACTTC. Its protein product is CASSKVGQGQETQYF.

The gene calls are TRBV14 and TRBJ2-1; TRBD2 agrees at 7 bases. J lost 3 bases, V lost 1 base, and 3 bases had no gene match. Germline-derived CDR1 and CDR2 are SGHDN and FVKESK. The CDR3 runs to 15 residues. The CDR3 coding sequence is TGTGCCAGCAGCCAAGGGGGGGGTTACTACAATGAGCAGTTCTTC. Its translation: CASSQGGGYYNEQFF.

V is TRBV27 and J is TRBJ2-1; D uncertain. The CDR3 length is 14 residues. V was trimmed by 5 bases and J by 12 bases, leaving 20 bases between them. Per the germline V gene, CDR1 is MNHEY and CDR2 is SMNVEV (reference sequence). The CDR3 bases are TGTGCCAGCAGTCCGTTAGGTCGCAATGTCGGGCAGTTCTTC. Translated: CASSPLGRNVGQFF.

The chain combines TRBV19 with TRBJ1-1; D possibly corresponds to TRBD1 (6 bases). The V end lost 6 bases, the J end lost 6 bases, and 8 bases lay between the germline ends. Germline CDR1 and CDR2: LNHDA and SQIVND (reference sequence). This CDR3 is 11 amino acids long. CDR3 sequence: CASRTGSEAFF. The CDR3, as DNA: TGTGCCAGTAGGACAGGCTCTGAAGCTTTCTTT. The full variable domain, with the rest looked up from reference TRBV19 and TRBJ1-1, is DGGITQSPKYLFRKEGQNVTLSCEQNLNHDAMYWYRQDPGQGLRLIYYSQIVNDFQKGDIAEGYSVSREKKESFPLTVTSAQKNPTAFYLCASRTGSEAFFGQGTRLTVV.

The chain recombines TRBV18 with TRBJ2-3; tentatively, D is TRBD2 (6 bases). The CDR3 is made up of 15 amino acids. V dropped 2 bases and J dropped 0 bases, with 9 bases sitting between them. The germline CDR1 and CDR2 sequences are KGHSH and LQKENI. CDR3 sequence reads: CASSPTAGSTDTQYF. In DNA form, the CDR3 reads TGTGCCAGCTCACCAACAGCGGGCAGCACAGATACGCAGTATTTT.